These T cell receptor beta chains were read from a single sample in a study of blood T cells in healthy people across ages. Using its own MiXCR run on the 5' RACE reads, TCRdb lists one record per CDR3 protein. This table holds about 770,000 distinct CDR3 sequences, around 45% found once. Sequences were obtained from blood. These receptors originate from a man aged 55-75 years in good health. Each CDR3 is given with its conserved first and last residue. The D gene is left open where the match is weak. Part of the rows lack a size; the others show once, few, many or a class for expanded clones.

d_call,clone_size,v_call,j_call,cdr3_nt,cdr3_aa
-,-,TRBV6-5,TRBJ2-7,TGTGCCAGCAGTCACTCAGGGTCGAACTCCTACGAGCAGTACTTC,CASSHSGSNSYEQYF
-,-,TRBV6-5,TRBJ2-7,TGTGCCAGCAGTGGACCGTTGGAGGCCCAGTACTTC,CASSGPLEAQYF
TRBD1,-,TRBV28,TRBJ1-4,TGTGCCAGCAGTTTATCAACAGGGGGAACTAATGAAAAACTGTTTTTT,CASSLSTGGTNEKLFF
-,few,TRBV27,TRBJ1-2,TGTGCCAGCAGTAGATCGACAGCTAACTATGGCTACACCTTC,CASSRSTANYGYTF
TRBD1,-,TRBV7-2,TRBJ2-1,TGTGCCAGCAGCTCTGGACAGGGGGCAGCGATCAATGAGCAGTTCTTC,CASSSGQGAAINEQFF
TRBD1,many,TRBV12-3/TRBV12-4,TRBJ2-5,TGTGCCAGCAGGCCCACCGGGACAGCCTACCAAGAGACCCAGTACTTC,CASRPTGTAYQETQYF
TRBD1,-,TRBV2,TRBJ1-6,TGTGCCAGCAGTCCCTCCCGCACAGGGGTCCTTAATTCACCCCTCCACTTT,CASSPSRTGVLNSPLHF
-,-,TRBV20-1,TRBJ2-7,TGCAGTGCGTATCCAGGGGCGGGGGACTACAATGAGCAGTACTTC,CSAYPGAGDYNEQYF
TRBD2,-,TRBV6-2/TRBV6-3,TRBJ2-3,TGTGCCAGCAGTCCCCTACCTAATAGCGGGGAGATTGATACGCAGTATTTT,CASSPLPNSGEIDTQYF
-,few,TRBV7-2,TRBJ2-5,TGTGCCAGCAGCCCCTCGACCCTGAAAGAGACCCAGTACTTC,CASSPSTLKETQYF
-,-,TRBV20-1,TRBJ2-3,TGCAGTGCTAGAGATGTGGCGGTGAACGCAGATACGCAGTATTTT,CSARDVAVNADTQYF
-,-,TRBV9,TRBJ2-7,TGTGCCAGCAGCGTAGATCAGGTCCCCCACGAGCAGTACTTC,CASSVDQVPHEQYF
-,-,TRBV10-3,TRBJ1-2,TGTGCCATCAGGAACCCAGGGAGGGCTAGCGGCTACACCTTC,CAIRNPGRASGYTF
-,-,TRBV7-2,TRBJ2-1,TGTGCCAGCAGCTTAGCCTCGCGGCAGGGGAGGTTCTTC,CASSLASRQGRFF
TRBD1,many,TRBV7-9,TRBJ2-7,TGTGCCAGCAGCCCCGGGACAGGGGCCTACGAGCAGTACTTC,CASSPGTGAYEQYF
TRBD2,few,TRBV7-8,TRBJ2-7,TGTGCCAGCAGCCAGGGACTAGCGGGGAATTCCTACAATGAGCAGTACTTC,CASSQGLAGNSYNEQYF
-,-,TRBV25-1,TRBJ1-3,TGTGCCAGCAGTGAAGGTGCAGTAACTGGAAACACCATATATTTT,CASSEGAVTGNTIYF
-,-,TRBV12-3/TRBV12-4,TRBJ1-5,TGTGCCAGCAGTTTCCCGCCAGGGCAGAACGAAAATCAGCCCCAGCATTTT,CASSFPPGQNENQPQHF
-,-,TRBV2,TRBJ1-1,TGTGCCAGCAGCTGGGGGCGGAGTGGGAACACTGAAGCTTTCTTT,CASSWGRSGNTEAFF
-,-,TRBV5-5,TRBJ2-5,TGTGCCAGCAGCGTCTCCCAAAGCGGAGAGACCCAGTACTTC,CASSVSQSGETQYF
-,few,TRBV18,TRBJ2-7,TGTGCCAGCTCACCACCGAGAGAAACCTCCTACGAGCAGTACTTC,CASSPPRETSYEQYF
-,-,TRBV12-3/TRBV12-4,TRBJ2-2,TGTGCCAGCAGTGAGGACAGTTACACCGGGGAGCTGTTTTTT,CASSEDSYTGELFF
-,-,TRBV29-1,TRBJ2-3,TGCAGCCTTGAATCCGGGGTTACAGATACGCAGTATTTT,CSLESGVTDTQYF
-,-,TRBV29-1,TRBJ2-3,TGCAGCGTTGAAATCTGGGGTCTCACAGATACGCAGTATTTT,CSVEIWGLTDTQYF
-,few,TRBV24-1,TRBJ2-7,TGTGCCACCAGTGATTTAGAAAGGGACAAGCAGTACTTC,CATSDLERDKQYF
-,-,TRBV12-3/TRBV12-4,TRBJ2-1,TGTGCCAGCCAGACAGCCGGGAATGAGCAGTTCTTC,CASQTAGNEQFF
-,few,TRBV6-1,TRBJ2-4,TGTGCCAGCAGAAGCGACGGCTCCAAAAACATTCAGTACTTC,CASRSDGSKNIQYF
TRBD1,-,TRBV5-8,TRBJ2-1,TGTGCCAGCAGCTTGTGGACAGGGGTATACAATGAGCAGTTCTTC,CASSLWTGVYNEQFF
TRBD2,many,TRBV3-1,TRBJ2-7,TGTGCCAGCAGCCCCCCGGGACTAGATGGCGAGCAGTACTTC,CASSPPGLDGEQYF
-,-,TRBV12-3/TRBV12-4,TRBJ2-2,TGTGCCAGCAGTCCAACGGCCGGGATCAACACCGGGGAGCTGTTTTTT,CASSPTAGINTGELFF
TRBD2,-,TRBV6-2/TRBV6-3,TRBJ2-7,TGTGCCAGCGGTTACCGGCTAGCGGGGGCCTCCGGTTACGAGCAGTACTTC,CASGYRLAGASGYEQYF
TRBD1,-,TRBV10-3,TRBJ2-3,TGTGCCATAAAGCTGGGGACAGCAGCAGATACGCAGTATTTT,CAIKLGTAADTQYF
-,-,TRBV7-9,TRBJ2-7,TGTGCCAGCAGATCTGACACCATACCTCCCTACGAGCAGTACTTC,CASRSDTIPPYEQYF
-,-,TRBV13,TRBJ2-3,TGTGCCAGCAGCGGTCAGGGGTGGACAGATGCGCAGTATTTT,CASSGQGWTDAQYF
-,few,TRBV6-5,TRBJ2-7,TGTGCCAGCAGTCCCGTGGGGGGGGCCTACAATGAGCAGTACTTC,CASSPVGGAYNEQYF
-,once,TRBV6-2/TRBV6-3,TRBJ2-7,TGTGCCAGCAGGGGCACCGGGACTTACTACGAGCAGTACTTC,CASRGTGTYYEQYF
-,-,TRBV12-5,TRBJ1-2,TGTGCTAGTGCCCCGGGGGGGAACTATGGCTACACCTTC,CASAPGGNYGYTF